This T cell receptor beta chain is from a study of T cell responses to AZD1222 COVID-19 vaccine (dated by TCRdb to the early 2020s). With regard to the full study: A total of 230 to 250 trial participants underwent TCR sequencing, of whom roughly 210 received two doses of AZD1222 and approximately 25 received two doses of the MenACWY control vaccine. Trial participants were enrolled by age into 18-55, 56-69 and 70-plus year subgroups, with about 150, 27 and 61 TCR-sequenced participants respectively.

Here is what the overall study found, with its caveats: No day 14 peak-response samples were available, so repertoires were characterized only after the peak T cell response. Vaccine-associated CD4 TCRs spanned the whole spike protein, with dominant responses in regions 160-218 and 743-854. Conclusions about previously exposed vaccinees are limited because only six or seven AZD1222 recipients were SARS-CoV-2 seropositive at baseline. Reportedly, almost half of the unique spike-specific TCRs recognized epitopes lying outside the regions that are mutated in the B.1.351 and B.1.1.7 variants. Most participants were white British and females outnumbered males, and the authors suggested that clonal diversity may have been underestimated. After two AZD1222 doses, both the breadth and the depth of spike-specific TCRs were significantly higher than at day 0 and than in MenACWY recipients. In the small 56-69-year group, the increase in depth fell short of significance, most likely because of low power.

The CDR3 regions of human TCRbeta chains were analyzed by immunosequencing. Under the source paper's analysis protocol: TCRs in the repertoires were matched against a reference library of SARS-CoV-2-specific TCRs that had been generated with the MIRA antigen-specificity platform. Breadth was defined as the fraction of unique TCRs that were SARS-CoV-2-associated, and depth was defined as the fraction of total T cells that were SARS-CoV-2-associated. Using the MIRA data, every spike-specific TCR was mapped to the spike region that the TCR reacted to and assigned to either a CD4 or a CD8 class. Log10-transformed breadth and depth values were compared by one-way ANOVA with Sidak's multiple comparisons tests. Not all clones reach the TCRdb copy of this immuneACCESS table, which keeps in-frame sequences only. Checked studies attribute under half of the gap to unresolved V genes and leave the rest unexplained. The V and J calls and clone size come from that table; D and trimming were worked out from the DNA. The sample table lists some 150,000 clones, around 85% of them with a count of one. Clones ranked in the top ten supply 6.9% of the sample.

A word on this clone: No cognate antigen has been identified for it. No much larger clone exists at a distance of one base, and base qualities are not known.

The time point tag for this specimen amounts to: sample from adult after SARS-CoV-2 infection, after symptom onset. Two convalescent COVID-19 patients, sampled after symptom onset from adults with prior SARS-CoV-2 infection, were also TCR-sequenced for comparison. CDR1 and CDR2 are drawn from the germline V gene (reference sequence): MNHEY, SMNVEV. The cysteine opens and the phenylalanine closes a CDR3 of 11 amino acids. The only DNA kept is the CDR3, 33 bases in frame from the first base. V is clipped by 6 bases and J by 6 bases, and the sequence between their germline boundaries is 6 bases long. Sequenced material: peripheral blood, taken after recovery from COVID-19. Here the chain combines TRBV27 and TRBJ2-1, with the D segment identity uncertain. The TCR sequence derives from an adult who had recovered from COVID-19. This receptor carries the CDR3 CASRLINEQFF. The DNA sequence is given as TGTGCCAGCAGACTGATCAATGAGCAGTTCTTC.